The 3 T cell receptor beta chains below all came from one sample that was sequenced in a study of T cell repertoires in cytomegalovirus infection. TCRdb independently ran MiXCR on the reads; one entry per CDR3 protein. The table lists approximately 500,000 distinct CDR3 sequences, approximately 10% of them singletons. Specimen: PBMCs. The receptors were gathered from a human donor in good health (CMV status not recorded). Some clones in this sample may be carry-over from other donors' samples.

V is TRBV18 and J is TRBJ2-2; D ambiguous. CDR3 size: 14 residues. The V gene's germline CDR1 is KGHSH and CDR2 LQKENI. Between the trimmed V and J ends, which lost 2 bases and 6 bases, there was a span of 10 bases. The CDR3 DNA reads TGTGCCAGCTCACCAGCTACCAGTCCCGGGGAGCTGTTTTTT. Residues: CASSPATSPGELFF.

This clonotype has at least ten counts. The V gene is TRBV28, the J gene TRBJ1-5; 10 bases agree with TRBD1. The CDR3 has 15 amino acids. The V gene's germline CDR1 is MDHEN and CDR2 SYDVKM. The ends lost 9 bases at V and 7 bases at J; junction bases unmatched: 12. As DNA, the CDR3 is TGTGCCAGTACCCGAGGACAGGGGGGAGGCCAGCCCCAGCATTTT. This gives the protein CASTRGQGGGQPQHF.

This clonotype was recorded many times. The V gene is TRBV7-8, the J gene TRBJ2-2; D remains unclear. There are 15 residues in the CDR3. Looked up from germline, CDR1 is SGHVS and CDR2 is FQNEAQ. V dropped 1 base and J dropped 5 bases, with 11 bases sitting between them. CDR3 sequence (DNA): TGTGCCAGCAGCTTAGAGGGTCGGTTAACCGGGGAGCTGTTTTTT. Its translation is CASSLEGRLTGELFF.